This T cell receptor beta chain was profiled in a study of cytomegalovirus exposure and HLA in healthy donors. V was cut by 5 bases and J by 2 bases, with 16 bases left in between. Looked up from germline, CDR1 is ENHRY and CDR2 is SYGVKD. This CDR3 has 15 residues. In the PCR, 60 Vbeta and 13 Jbeta primers were used. The method was immunoSEQ multiplex PCR; TCRdb's version includes in-frame clones alone and lacks a portion of them. Among about 160,000 clones listed, around 85% were seen once. The sequence was obtained from a human donor in good health. The chain is built from TRBV10-3 and TRBJ2-7, with D perhaps TRBD1 (8 bases). Sequencing input: PBMCs. CDR3: CAISITGGGPYEQYF. In DNA form, the CDR3 reads TGTGCCATCAGTATTACAGGGGGGGGGCCCTACGAGCAGTACTTC.